This TCR beta chain appears in the sequencing data of a study of blood T cells in healthy people across ages. The CDR3 is 14 residues long. With 4 bases clipped from V and 7 bases from J, the junction kept 8 bases outside the gene matches. Germline V gene data show CDR1 as LGHDT and CDR2 as YNNKEL (reference sequence). There were healthy Caucasian individuals from Russia, aged about 6 to 100, serving as donors. This clonotype occurred a few times. The second PCR ran 7 to 11 cycles with a sample-barcoded 5' primer and J-beta primers. MiXCR, run by TCRdb on the 5' RACE reads, gives a single entry per CDR3 protein. The sample shows 660,000 or so distinct CDR3 sequences, approximately 50% of them seen only once.

The sequence was obtained from a man aged 60 to 75 in good health. The chain recombines TRBV3-1 with TRBJ2-7, with 9 nucleotides matching TRBD1. The sample was blood. The CDR3 region is CASSPSSGTGEQYF. DNA for the CDR3: TGTGCCAGCAGCCCCTCATCCGGGACAGGGGAGCAGTACTTC.